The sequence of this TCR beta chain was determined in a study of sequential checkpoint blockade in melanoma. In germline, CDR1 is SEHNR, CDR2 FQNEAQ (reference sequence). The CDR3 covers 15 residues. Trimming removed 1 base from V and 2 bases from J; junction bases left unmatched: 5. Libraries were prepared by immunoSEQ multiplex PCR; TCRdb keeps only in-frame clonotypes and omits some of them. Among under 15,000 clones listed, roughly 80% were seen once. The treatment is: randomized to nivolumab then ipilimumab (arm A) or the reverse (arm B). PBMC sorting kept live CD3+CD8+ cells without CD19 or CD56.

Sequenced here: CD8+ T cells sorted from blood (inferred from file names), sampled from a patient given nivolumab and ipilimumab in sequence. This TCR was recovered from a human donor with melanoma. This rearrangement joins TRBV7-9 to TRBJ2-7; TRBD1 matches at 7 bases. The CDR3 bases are TGTGCCAGCAGCTTAGAGGGGGCCCCTGCCTACGAGCAGTACTTC. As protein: CASSLEGAPAYEQYF. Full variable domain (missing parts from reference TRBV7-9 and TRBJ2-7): DTGVSQNPRHKITKRGQNVTFRCDPISEHNRLYWYRQTLGQGPEFLTYFQNEAQLEKSRLLSDRFSAERPKGSFSTLEIQRTEQGDSAMYLCASSLEGAPAYEQYFGPGTRLTVT.